The T cell receptor beta chain described here comes from a study of blood T cell repertoires in COVID-19. Assay used: immunoSEQ multiplex PCR; TCRdb lists only in-frame clones, some missing. The sample comprises around 320,000 clones, over 85% of which are singletons, and 11% rests with the top ten. This CDR3 has 16 residues. Germline-derived CDR1 and CDR2 are SGHRS and YFSETQ. Unmatched junction bases numbered 3, after V lost 0 bases and J lost 0 bases. The TCR originated in a woman in her 30s with COVID-19, enrolled during active disease. The V call is TRBV5-1, the J call TRBJ2-4, with 7 bases matching TRBD1. Material: peripheral blood. CDR3 loop: CASSLAGDRAKNIQYF. DNA for the CDR3: TGCGCCAGCAGCTTGGCTGGGGACAGAGCCAAAAACATTCAGTACTTC. The full variable domain, with the rest looked up from reference TRBV5-1 and TRBJ2-4, is KAGVTQTPRYLIKTRGQQVTLSCSPISGHRSVSWYQQTPGQGLQFLFEYFSETQRNKGNFPGRFSGRQFSNSRSEMNVSTLELGDSALYLCASSLAGDRAKNIQYFGAGTRLSVL.